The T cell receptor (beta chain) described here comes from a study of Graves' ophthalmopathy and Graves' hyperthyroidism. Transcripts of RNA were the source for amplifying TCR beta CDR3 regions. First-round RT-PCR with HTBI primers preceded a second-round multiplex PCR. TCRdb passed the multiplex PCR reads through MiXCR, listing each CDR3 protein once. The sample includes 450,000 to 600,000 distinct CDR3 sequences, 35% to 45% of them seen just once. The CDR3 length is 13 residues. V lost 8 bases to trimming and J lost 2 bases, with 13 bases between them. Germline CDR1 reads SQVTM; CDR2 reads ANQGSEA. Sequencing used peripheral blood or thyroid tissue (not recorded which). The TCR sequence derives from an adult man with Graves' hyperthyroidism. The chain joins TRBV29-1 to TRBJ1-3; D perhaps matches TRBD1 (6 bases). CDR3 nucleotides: TGCAGCCCGACAGGCGACCCTGGAAACACCATATATTTT. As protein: CSPTGDPGNTIYF. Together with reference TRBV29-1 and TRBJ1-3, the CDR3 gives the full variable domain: SAVISQKPSRDICQRGTSLTIQCQVDSQVTMMFWYRQQPGQSLTLIATANQGSEATYESGFVIDKFPISRPNLTFSTLTVSNMSPEDSSIYLCSPTGDPGNTIYFGEGSWLTVV.